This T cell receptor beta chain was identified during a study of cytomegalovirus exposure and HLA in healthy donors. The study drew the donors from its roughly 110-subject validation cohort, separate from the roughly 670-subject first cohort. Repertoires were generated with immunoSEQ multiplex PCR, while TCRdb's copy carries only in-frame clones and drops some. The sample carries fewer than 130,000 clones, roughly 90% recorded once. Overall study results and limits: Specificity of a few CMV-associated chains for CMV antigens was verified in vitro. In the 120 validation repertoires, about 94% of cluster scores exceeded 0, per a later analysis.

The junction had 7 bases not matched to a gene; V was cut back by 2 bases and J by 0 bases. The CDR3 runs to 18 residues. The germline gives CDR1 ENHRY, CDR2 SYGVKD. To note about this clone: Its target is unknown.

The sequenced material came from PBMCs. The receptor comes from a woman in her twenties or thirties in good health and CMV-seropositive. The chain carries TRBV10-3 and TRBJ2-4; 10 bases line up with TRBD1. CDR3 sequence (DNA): TGTGCCATCAGTGAGACATCCGGGACAGGGGTAGCCAAAAACATTCAGTACTTC. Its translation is CAISETSGTGVAKNIQYF.